The source of this T cell receptor beta chain is a study of early T cells in non-severe SARS-CoV-2 infection. For the study at large: RNA in bulk from unsorted whole blood was sequenced, and chains were unpaired.

Germline CDR1 and CDR2: SGHNT and YENEEA. Trimming took off 4 bases at V and 3 bases at J, with 13 bases between the two ends. The CDR3 spans 14 residues. This clonotype was seen a few times. No antigen is known for it. General study points: Clonotype matching in VDJdb favored anti-spike CD8 responses and did not capture private and CD4 specificities.

In the library, individual cDNA molecules carried attached unique molecular identifiers. TCRdb fed the 5' RACE reads into MiXCR, producing one record per CDR3 protein. The data contain 80,000 to 100,000 distinct CDR3 sequences, around 15% of them singletons. The V call is TRBV11-3, the J call TRBJ2-7, with D possibly being TRBD1 (6 bases). This clonotype was obtained from an adult who was a healthcare worker with PCR-confirmed SARS-CoV-2 infection or an uninfected control (not recorded which). Material for sequencing was whole blood. The CDR3 sequence: CASSYGDNVYEQYF. For the CDR3, the DNA is TGTGCCAGCAGCTATGGGGACAACGTCTACGAGCAGTACTTC.